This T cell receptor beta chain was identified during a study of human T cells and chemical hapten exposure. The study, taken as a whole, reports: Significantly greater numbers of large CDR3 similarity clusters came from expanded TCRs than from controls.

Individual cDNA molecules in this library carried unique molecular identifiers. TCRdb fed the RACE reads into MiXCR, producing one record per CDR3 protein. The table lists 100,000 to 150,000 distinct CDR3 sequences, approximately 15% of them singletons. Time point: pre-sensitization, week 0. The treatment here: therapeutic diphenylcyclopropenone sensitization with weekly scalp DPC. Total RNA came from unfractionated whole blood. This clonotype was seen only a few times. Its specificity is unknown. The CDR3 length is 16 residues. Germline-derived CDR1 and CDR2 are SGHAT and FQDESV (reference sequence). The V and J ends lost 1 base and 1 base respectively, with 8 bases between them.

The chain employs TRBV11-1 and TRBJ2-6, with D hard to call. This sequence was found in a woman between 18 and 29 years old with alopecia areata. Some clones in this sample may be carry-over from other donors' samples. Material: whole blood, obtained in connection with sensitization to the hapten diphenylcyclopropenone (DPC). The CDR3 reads CASSLGRRSGANVLTF. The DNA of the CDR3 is TGTGCCAGCAGCTTAGGGCGGCGGTCTGGGGCCAACGTCCTGACTTTC.